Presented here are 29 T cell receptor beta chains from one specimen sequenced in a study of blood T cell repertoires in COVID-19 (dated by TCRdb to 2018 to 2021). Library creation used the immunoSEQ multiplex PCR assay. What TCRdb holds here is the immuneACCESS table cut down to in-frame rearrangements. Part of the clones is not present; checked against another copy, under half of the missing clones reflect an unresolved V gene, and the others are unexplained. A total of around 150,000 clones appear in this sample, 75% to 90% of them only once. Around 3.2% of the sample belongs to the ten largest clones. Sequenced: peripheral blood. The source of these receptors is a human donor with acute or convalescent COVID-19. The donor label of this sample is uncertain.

CDR3 bases: TGTGCCAGCAGCCCCGGACAACGTGGCAATCAGCCCCAGCATTTT. Translation: CASSPGQRGNQPQHF. The chain uses TRBV5-8 and TRBJ1-5; D is possibly TRBD1 (5 bases). Trimming took 4 bases from V and 2 from J, leaving 13 bases between them. This CDR3 is 15 amino acids long. CDR1 and CDR2 from the germline V gene are SGHTS and YDEGEE. The entire variable domain, with the rest obtained from reference TRBV5-8 and TRBJ1-5, is as follows: EAGVTQSPTHLIKTRGQQATLRCSPISGHTSVYWYQQALGLGLQFLLWYDEGEERNRGNFPPRFSGRQFPNYSSELNVNALELEDSALYLCASSPGQRGNQPQHFGDGTRLSIL.

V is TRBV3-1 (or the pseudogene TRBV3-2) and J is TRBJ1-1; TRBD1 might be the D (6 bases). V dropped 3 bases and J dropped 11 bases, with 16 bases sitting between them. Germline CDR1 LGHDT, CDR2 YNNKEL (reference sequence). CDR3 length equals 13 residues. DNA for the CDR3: TGTGCCAGCAGCCACAATGCACAGGGATTGGCTTTCTTT. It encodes CASSHNAQGLAFF.

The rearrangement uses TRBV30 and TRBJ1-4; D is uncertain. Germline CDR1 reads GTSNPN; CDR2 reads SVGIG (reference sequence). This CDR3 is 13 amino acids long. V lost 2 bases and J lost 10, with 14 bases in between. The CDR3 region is CAWSTPLAGKLFF. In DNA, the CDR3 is TGTGCCTGGAGTACACCCTTGGCTGGAAAACTGTTTTTT.

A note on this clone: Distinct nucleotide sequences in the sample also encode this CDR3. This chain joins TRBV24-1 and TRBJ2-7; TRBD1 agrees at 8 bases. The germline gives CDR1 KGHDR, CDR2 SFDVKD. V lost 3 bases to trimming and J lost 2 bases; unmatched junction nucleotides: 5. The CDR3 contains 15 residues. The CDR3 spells CATSDPRDRTYEQYF. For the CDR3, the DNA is TGTGCCACCAGTGATCCCCGGGACAGGACCTACGAGCAGTACTTC.

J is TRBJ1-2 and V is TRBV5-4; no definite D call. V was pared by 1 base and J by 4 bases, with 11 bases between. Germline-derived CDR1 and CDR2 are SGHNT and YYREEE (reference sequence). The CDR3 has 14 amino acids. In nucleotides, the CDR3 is TGTGCCAGCAGCTTGTACGAGGTAGTCTATGGCTACACCTTC. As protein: CASSLYEVVYGYTF.

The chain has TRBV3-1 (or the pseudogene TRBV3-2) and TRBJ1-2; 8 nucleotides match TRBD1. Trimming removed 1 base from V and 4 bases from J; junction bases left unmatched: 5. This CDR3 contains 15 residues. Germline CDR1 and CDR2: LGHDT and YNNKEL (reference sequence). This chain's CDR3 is CASSQAGGASYGYTF. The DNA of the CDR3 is TGTGCCAGCAGCCAAGCAGGGGGCGCTAGCTATGGCTACACCTTC.

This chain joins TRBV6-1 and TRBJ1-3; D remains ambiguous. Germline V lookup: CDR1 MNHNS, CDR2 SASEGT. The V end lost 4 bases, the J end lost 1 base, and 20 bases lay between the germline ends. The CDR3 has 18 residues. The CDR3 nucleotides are TGTGCCAGCAGTGTAGCATCGGGAGGGCCCCGTTCTGGAAACACCATATATTTT. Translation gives CASSVASGGPRSGNTIYF.

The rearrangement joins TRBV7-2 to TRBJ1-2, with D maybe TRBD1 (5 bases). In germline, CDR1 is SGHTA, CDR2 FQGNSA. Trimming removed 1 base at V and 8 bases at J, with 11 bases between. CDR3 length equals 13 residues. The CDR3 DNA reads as TGTGCCAGCAGCTTAGGCAGGGAAATAGGCTACACCTTC. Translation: CASSLGREIGYTF.

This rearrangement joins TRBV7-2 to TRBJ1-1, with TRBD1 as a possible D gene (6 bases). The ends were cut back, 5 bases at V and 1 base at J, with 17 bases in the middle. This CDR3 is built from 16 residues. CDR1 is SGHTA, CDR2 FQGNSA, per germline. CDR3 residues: CASSGVAGARNTEAFF. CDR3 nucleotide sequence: TGTGCCAGCAGCGGGGTGGCAGGGGCCAGGAACACTGAAGCTTTCTTT.

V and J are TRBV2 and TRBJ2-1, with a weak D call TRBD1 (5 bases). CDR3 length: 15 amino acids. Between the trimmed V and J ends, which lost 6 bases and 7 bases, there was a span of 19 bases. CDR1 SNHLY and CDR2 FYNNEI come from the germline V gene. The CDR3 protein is CASSRRWGEGNEQFF. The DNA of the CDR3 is TGTGCCAGCAGCCGCCGTTGGGGCGAAGGGAATGAGCAGTTCTTC.

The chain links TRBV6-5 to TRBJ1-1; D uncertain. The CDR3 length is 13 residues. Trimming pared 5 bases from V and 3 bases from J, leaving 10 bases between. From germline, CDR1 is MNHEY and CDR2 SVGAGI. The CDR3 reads CASSPGWDTEAFF. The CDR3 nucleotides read TGTGCCAGCAGTCCCGGGTGGGACACTGAAGCTTTCTTT.

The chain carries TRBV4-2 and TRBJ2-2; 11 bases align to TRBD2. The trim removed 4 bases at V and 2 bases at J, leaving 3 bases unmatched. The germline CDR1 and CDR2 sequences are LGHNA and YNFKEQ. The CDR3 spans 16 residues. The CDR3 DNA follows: TGTGCCAGCAGCCTAGCGGGGGGGCTCAACACCGGGGAGCTGTTTTTT. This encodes CASSLAGGLNTGELFF.

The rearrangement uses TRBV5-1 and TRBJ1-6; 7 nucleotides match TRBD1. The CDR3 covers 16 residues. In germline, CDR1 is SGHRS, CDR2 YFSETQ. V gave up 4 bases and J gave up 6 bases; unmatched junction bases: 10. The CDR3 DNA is TGCGCCAGCAGCAATAGGACAGGAAGCTTTAATTCACCCCTCCACTTT. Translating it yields CASSNRTGSFNSPLHF.

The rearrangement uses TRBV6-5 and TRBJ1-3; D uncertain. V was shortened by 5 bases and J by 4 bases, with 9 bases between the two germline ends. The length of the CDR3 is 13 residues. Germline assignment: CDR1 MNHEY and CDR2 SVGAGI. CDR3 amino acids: CASSRASGNTIYF. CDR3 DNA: TGTGCCAGCAGTAGGGCTAGCGGAAACACCATATATTTT.

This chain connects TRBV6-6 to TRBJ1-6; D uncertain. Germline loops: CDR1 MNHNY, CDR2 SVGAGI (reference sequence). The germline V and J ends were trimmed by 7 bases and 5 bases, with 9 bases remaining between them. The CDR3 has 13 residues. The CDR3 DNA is TGTGCCAGCACCCGCGCGAATAATTCACCCCTCCACTTT. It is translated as CASTRANNSPLHF.

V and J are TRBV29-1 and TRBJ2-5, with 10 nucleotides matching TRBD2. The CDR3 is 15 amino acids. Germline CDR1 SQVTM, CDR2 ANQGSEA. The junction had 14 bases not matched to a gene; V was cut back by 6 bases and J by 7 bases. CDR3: CSVEKLAGGPATQYF. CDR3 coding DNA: TGCAGCGTGGAAAAGTTAGCGGGGGGTCCAGCGACCCAGTACTTC.

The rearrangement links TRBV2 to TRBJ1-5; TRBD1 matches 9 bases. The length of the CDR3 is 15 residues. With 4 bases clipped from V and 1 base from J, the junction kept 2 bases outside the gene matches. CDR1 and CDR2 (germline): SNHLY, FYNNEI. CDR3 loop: CASSVTGGSNQPQHF. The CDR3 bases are TGTGCCAGCAGTGTGACAGGGGGGAGCAATCAGCCCCAGCATTTT.

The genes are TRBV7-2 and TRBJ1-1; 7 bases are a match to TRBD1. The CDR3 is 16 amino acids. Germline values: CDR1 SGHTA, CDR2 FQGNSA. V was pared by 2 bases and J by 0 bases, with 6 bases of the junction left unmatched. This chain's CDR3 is CASSLNTGTVNTEAFF. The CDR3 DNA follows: TGTGCCAGCAGCTTAAACACCGGGACAGTGAACACTGAAGCTTTCTTT.

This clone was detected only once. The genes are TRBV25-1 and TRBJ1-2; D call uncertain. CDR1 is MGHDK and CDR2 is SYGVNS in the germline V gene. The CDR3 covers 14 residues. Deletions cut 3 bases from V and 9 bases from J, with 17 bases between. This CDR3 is CASSDSRAPLRYTF. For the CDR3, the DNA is TGTGCCAGCAGTGACTCCCGAGCCCCCCTGCGCTACACCTTC.

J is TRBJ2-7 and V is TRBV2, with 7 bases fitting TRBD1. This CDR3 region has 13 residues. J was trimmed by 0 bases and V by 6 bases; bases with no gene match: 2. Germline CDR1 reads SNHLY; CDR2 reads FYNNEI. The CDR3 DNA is TGTGCCAGCAGCGACAGGGTCTCCTACGAGCAGTACTTC. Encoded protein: CASSDRVSYEQYF.

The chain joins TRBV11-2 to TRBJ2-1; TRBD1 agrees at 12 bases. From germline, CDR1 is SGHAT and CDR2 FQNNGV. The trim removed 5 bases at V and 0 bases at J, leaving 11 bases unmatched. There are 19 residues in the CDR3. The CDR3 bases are TGTGCCAGCAGCCCCAGGGGACAGGGGGCAATATTCTCCTACAATGAGCAGTTCTTC. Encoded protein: CASSPRGQGAIFSYNEQFF.

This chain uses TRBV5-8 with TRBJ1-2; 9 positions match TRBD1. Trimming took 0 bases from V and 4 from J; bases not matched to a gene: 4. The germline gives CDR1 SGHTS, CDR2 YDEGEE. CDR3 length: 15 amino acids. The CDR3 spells CASSLEQGAVYGYTF. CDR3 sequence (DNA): TGTGCCAGCAGCTTGGAACAGGGGGCGGTCTATGGCTACACCTTC.

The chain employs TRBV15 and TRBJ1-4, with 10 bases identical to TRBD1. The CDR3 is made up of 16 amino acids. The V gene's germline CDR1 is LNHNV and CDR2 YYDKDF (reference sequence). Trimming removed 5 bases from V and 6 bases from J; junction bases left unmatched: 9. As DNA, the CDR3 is TGTGCCACCAGCCCTTCGACAGGGGGCGGTTATGAAAAACTGTTTTTT. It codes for CATSPSTGGGYEKLFF.

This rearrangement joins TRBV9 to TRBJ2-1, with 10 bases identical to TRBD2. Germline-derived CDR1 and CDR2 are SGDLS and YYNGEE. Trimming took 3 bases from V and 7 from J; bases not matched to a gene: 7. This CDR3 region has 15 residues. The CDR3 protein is CASSGSGGDRNEQFF. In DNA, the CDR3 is TGTGCCAGCAGCGGGAGCGGGGGGGATAGGAATGAGCAGTTCTTC.

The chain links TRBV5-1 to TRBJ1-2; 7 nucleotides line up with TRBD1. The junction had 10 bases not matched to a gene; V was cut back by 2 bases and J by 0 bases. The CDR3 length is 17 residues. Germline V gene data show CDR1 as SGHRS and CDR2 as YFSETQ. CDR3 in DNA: TGCGCCAGCAGCTTACGACTACCGGGACAGTCTAACTATGGCTACACCTTC. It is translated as CASSLRLPGQSNYGYTF.

The CDR3 DNA follows: TGTGCCATCAGTGACCCGGGACAAGTCTCCTACGAGCAGTACTTC. Translation gives CAISDPGQVSYEQYF. V gene TRBV10-3 combines with J gene TRBJ2-7, with D perhaps matching TRBD1 (6 bases). CDR1 is ENHRY, CDR2 SYGVKD, per germline. This CDR3 is 15 amino acids long. V gave up 3 bases and J gave up 0 bases, with 12 bases separating them.

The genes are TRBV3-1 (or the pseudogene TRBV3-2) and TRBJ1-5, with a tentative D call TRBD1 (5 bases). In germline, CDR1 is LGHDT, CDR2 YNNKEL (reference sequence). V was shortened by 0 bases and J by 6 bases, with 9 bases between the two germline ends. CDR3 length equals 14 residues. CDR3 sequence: CASSQDRGGQPQHF. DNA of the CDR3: TGTGCCAGCAGCCAAGATCGGGGGGGTCAGCCCCAGCATTTT.

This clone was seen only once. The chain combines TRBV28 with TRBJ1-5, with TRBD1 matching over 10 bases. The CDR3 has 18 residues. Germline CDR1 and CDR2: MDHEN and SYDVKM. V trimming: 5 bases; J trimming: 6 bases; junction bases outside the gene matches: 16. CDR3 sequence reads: CASSPRSRDRGFSQPQHF. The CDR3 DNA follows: TGTGCCAGCAGTCCGAGGTCCCGGGACAGGGGATTCAGTCAGCCCCAGCATTTT.

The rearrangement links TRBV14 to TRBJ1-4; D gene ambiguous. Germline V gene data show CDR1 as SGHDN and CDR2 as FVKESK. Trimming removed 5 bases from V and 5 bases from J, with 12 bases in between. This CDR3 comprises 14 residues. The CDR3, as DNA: TGTGCCAGCAGCACCCGGTCCTTGAATGAAAAACTGTTTTTT. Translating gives CASSTRSLNEKLFF.